What follows is one T cell receptor beta chain and its context. Its target is unknown. A much larger clonotype is one base distant, so this may be a read error. Unique molecular identifiers were incorporated during preparation of the TCRbeta library. TCRdb used MiXCR to reprocess the PCR reads, holding one entry per CDR3 protein. The sample includes about 70,000 distinct CDR3 sequences, 9.5% to 13% of them seen just once. The data are from a study of T-cell reconstitution after alpha-beta-depleted transplantation in children. General study findings and limits: The study traced high day-60 TCRbeta diversity in some patients to surviving recipient T cells and thymic progenitors. Several hundred expanded graft clones reportedly were the source of alpha-beta T cells about two months after transplant. A year post-transplant, T-cell counts and diversity derived mostly from newly produced T cells.

The CDR3 runs to 15 residues. In germline, CDR1 is SEHNR, CDR2 FQNEAQ (reference sequence). The clonotype was recovered from a boy younger than 18 with acute myeloid leukemia, due to receive a stem cell transplant. The chain recombines TRBV7-9 with TRBJ2-3; 11 nucleotides line up with TRBD2. This specimen was PBMCs, taken before TCRalphabeta/CD19-depleted stem cell transplant. In nucleotides, the CDR3 is TGTGCCAGCAGCTTCGGACTAGCGGGCACAGATGCGCAGTATTTT. It encodes CASSFGLAGTDAQYF.